The present T cell receptor (beta chain) was sequenced within a study of blood T cells in healthy people across ages. Primers used in a second PCR of roughly 7 to 11 cycles were a sample-barcoded 5' primer and a J-beta primer mix. TCRdb recomputed calls from the 5' RACE reads with MiXCR, one row per CDR3 protein. The sample has approximately 690,000 distinct CDR3 sequences, around two fifths seen once; the top ten hold 30%. This clonotype showed up just a few times. Losses at the gene ends were 1 base for V and 4 bases for J; bases not matched to a gene: 7. The CDR3 extends over 16 amino acids. The germline CDR1 and CDR2 sequences are SGHTA and FQGTGA.

The source material was blood. The chain combines TRBV7-3 with TRBJ2-7; 10 bases map to TRBD2. This TCR was recovered from an elderly man in good health. CDR3 DNA sequence: TGTGCCAGCAGCTTAATTCCCGGACTAGCGGTATACGAGCAGTACTTC. Protein product: CASSLIPGLAVYEQYF.